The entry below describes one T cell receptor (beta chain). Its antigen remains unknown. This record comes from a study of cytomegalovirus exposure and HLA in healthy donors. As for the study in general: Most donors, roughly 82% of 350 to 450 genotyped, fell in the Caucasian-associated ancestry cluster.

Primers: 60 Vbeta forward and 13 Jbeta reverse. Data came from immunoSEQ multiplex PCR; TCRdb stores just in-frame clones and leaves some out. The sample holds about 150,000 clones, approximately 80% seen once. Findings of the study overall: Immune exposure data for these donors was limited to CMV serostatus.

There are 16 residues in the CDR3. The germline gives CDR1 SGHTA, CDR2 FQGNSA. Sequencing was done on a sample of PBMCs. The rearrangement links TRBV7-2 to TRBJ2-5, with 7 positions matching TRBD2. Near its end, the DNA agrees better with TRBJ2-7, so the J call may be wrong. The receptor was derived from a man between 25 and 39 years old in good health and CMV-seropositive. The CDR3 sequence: CASSLEASGLAYEQYF. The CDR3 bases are TGTGCCAGCAGCTTAGAGGCCAGCGGACTAGCCTACGAGCAGTACTTC.